This T cell receptor (beta chain) is from a study of graft-versus-host responses after intestinal transplantation. In the study overall: Recipients were all induced with anti-thymocyte globulin, then given tacrolimus and steroids for about three years.

Findings and caveats of the study: The marrow of recipients harbored GvH clones, and ileum or blood showed some of them first. Peak circulating GvH clone levels tracked with early post-transplant HvG declines.

Some clones are missing from TCRdb's copy, which holds only in-frame ones; the method was immunoSEQ multiplex PCR. The top ten hold roughly 5.5% of the sample, which has tens of thousands of clones, 80% to 95% seen once. V was shortened by 4 bases and J by 0 bases, with 10 bases between the two germline ends. The CDR3 runs to 14 residues. Per the germline V gene, CDR1 is SEHNR and CDR2 is FQNEAQ (reference sequence). This clone showed up just a few times. The antigen remains unidentified. The gene calls are TRBV7-9 and TRBJ2-7; tentative D call: TRBD1 (5 bases). This clonotype originated in a human donor who received an intestinal transplant. The material was unstimulated CD8+ T cells sorted from spleen or lymph node cells, obtained before intestinal transplant. The CDR3 DNA is TGTGCCAGCAGCTATACGACAGCCTCCTACGAGCAGTACTTC. Protein sequence: CASSYTTASYEQYF.